What follows are 7 T cell receptor beta chains derived from one specimen sequenced in a study of regulatory T cells in long-lasting Graves disease. Library construction for TCR beta used iRepertoire HTBI primers and Arm-PCR of CDR3 regions. In TCRdb, the multiplex PCR reads were re-called with MiXCR into one record per CDR3 protein. The profile shows about 310,000 distinct CDR3 sequences, 18% of them singletons. This sample's time point: newly diagnosed GD, antithyroid drugs for less than 3 months. Generation of the TCR library employed RNA extracted from PBMCs. The sequenced sample was peripheral blood mononuclear cells (PBMCs), obtained at new diagnosis, from a patient treated with antithyroid drugs. The receptors derive from a female donor with Graves disease.

J is TRBJ2-5 and V is TRBV12-3 or TRBV12-4, with D possibly being TRBD1 (6 bases). CDR3 length: 17 residues. V was cut by 4 bases and J by 4 bases, with 22 bases left in between. The CDR3 DNA reads TGTGCCAGCAGTTCCGACTGGGGGCAGGGTGGTATAGAGACCCAGTACTTC. Amino acid sequence: CASSSDWGQGGIETQYF.

This clonotype has ten or more counts. The chain carries TRBV24-1 and TRBJ2-2; maybe TRBD1 (6 bases). Germline CDR1 and CDR2: KGHDR and SFDVKD. Deletions cut 9 bases from V and 2 bases from J, with 12 bases between. The CDR3 is 14 amino acids. The CDR3 loop is CATQGHPNTGELFF. The CDR3, as DNA: TGTGCCACCCAGGGACACCCAAACACCGGGGAGCTGTTTTTT.

This clonotype occurred a few times. The chain combines TRBV3-1 with TRBJ1-1; possible D gene TRBD1, 5 bases. The CDR3 contains 14 residues. The V and J ends lost 4 bases and 5 bases respectively, with 14 bases between them. Per germline, CDR1 LGHDT and CDR2 YNNKEL (reference sequence). In nucleotides, the CDR3 is TGTGCCAGCAGCCCATCCGGGCGGGGGACTGAAGCTTTCTTT. Its protein is CASSPSGRGTEAFF.

The chain is built from TRBV10-3 and TRBJ2-1, with D tentatively TRBD1 (6 bases). Between the trimmed V and J ends, which lost 7 bases and 6 bases, there was a span of 22 bases. The CDR3 spans 16 residues. CDR1 is ENHRY and CDR2 is SYGVKD in the germline V gene. The CDR3 loop is CAINMIQGTLPNEQFF. The CDR3, as DNA: TGTGCCATCAATATGATACAGGGAACCCTCCCCAATGAGCAGTTCTTC.

V usage is TRBV2 and J usage is TRBJ1-4; D gene unclear. Trimming cost V 8 bases and J 7 bases, with 8 bases left between them. CDR3 length: 11 amino acids. Germline V gene lookup returns CDR1 SNHLY and CDR2 FYNNEI. The CDR3 reads CASLVGEKLFF. The CDR3 nucleotides read TGTGCCAGCTTAGTTGGTGAAAAACTGTTTTTT.

This clonotype was observed a handful of times. This clone may be a read error of a much larger clone one base away. The chain links TRBV30 to TRBJ2-3; TRBD1 agrees at 9 bases. This CDR3 spans 13 amino acids. The germline gives CDR1 GTSNPN, CDR2 SVGIG (reference sequence). V was pared by 8 bases and J by 5 bases, with 8 bases of the junction left unmatched. The CDR3 region has the DNA TGTGCCCTGGGACAGGGTCCCGGAGATACGCAGTATTTT. Amino acid sequence: CALGQGPGDTQYF.

Note on this clonotype: An end of the junction differs from the germline gene, which may be a read error. This chain connects TRBV12-3 or TRBV12-4 to TRBJ2-1; 11 bases line up with TRBD2. The CDR3 covers 15 residues. CDR3 coding DNA: TGCGCCAGCAGCCCTGGGACTAGCGGAACCTACGAGCAGTTCTTC. It is translated as CASSPGTSGTYEQFF.